These 22 T cell receptor beta chains were sequenced from one sample in a study of response to subunit inactivated influenza vaccine. TCRdb re-derived calls from the RT-PCR reads in MiXCR, one entry per CDR3 protein. The data contain 500,000 to 550,000 distinct CDR3 sequences, around 8% of them singletons. Sequenced material: PBMCs from blood, taken roughly 24 months after vaccination. Receptor source: a man aged 50 to 75 who received an inactivated influenza vaccine.

The rearrangement joins TRBV7-8 to TRBJ1-5; 8 bases line up with TRBD1. CDR1 SGHVS and CDR2 FQNEAQ come from the germline V gene. The V gene end was trimmed by 4 bases and the J gene end by 3 bases; junction bases not matched to a gene: 5. The CDR3 contains 15 residues. CDR3 in amino acids: CASSWGTGLNQPQHF. The CDR3 region has the DNA TGTGCCAGCAGCTGGGGGACAGGTCTCAATCAGCCCCAGCATTTT.

This clonotype has more than one count but fewer than ten. The chain combines TRBV11-2 with TRBJ1-3; 9 nucleotides align to TRBD1. Germline V gene sequence: CDR1 SGHAT, CDR2 FQNNGV. Unmatched junction bases numbered 13, after V lost 5 bases and J lost 2 bases. CDR3 length equals 18 residues. This CDR3 is CASSPGQGMAVAGNTIYF. Written as DNA, the CDR3 is TGTGCCAGCAGCCCGGGACAGGGAATGGCTGTGGCTGGAAACACCATATATTTT.

Ten or more counts support this clonotype. This rearrangement joins TRBV29-1 to TRBJ2-1, with unresolved D. The V end was cut by 4 bases, the J end by 6 bases, with 10 bases between. The CDR3 has 12 residues. Germline V gives CDR1 SQVTM, CDR2 ANQGSEA. The CDR3 protein is CSVVESRNEQFF. CDR3 coding DNA: TGCAGCGTTGTAGAATCGCGCAATGAGCAGTTCTTC.

In this sample, this clonotype turned up many times. The V and J genes are TRBV20-1 and TRBJ2-5; TRBD2 aligns across 15 bases. The V segment lost 1 base and the J segment 2 bases; nucleotides outside the gene matches: 2. The CDR3 is made up of 16 amino acids. CDR1 and CDR2 from the germline V gene are DFQATT and SNEGSKA (reference sequence). The CDR3, as DNA: TGCAGTGCTAGAGGAGGACTAGCGGGAGGGCAAGAGACCCAGTACTTC. It encodes CSARGGLAGGQETQYF.

There are many counts of this clonotype. J is TRBJ2-1 and V is TRBV29-1; D ambiguous. The CDR3 runs to 10 residues. Germline CDR1 SQVTM, CDR2 ANQGSEA. Trimming cost V 7 bases and J 4 bases, with 5 bases left between them. The CDR3 is CSAAYNEQFF. The CDR3 DNA is TGCAGCGCGGCGTACAATGAGCAGTTCTTC.

The chain carries TRBV20-1 and TRBJ2-3; 11 bases match TRBD2. There are 16 residues in the CDR3. The germline gives CDR1 DFQATT, CDR2 SNEGSKA (reference sequence). V was clipped by 0 bases and J by 6 bases; unmatched bases: 8. CDR3 nucleotide sequence: TGCAGTGCTAGAGATGTAGCGGGGGGGCGGTTGGATACGCAGTATTTT. Encoded protein: CSARDVAGGRLDTQYF.

This clonotype was counted ten times or more. The J gene is TRBJ2-3, the V gene TRBV10-3; possible D gene TRBD2, 5 bases. The V and J ends lost 5 bases and 0 bases respectively, with 6 bases between them. Looked up from germline, CDR1 is ENHRY and CDR2 is SYGVKD. CDR3 length: 13 residues. The CDR3 reads CAISPGSTDTQYF. CDR3 coding DNA: TGTGCCATCAGTCCGGGAAGCACAGATACGCAGTATTTT.

This clonotype has ten or more counts. The chain has TRBV4-2 and TRBJ2-2; D might be TRBD2 (6 bases). The ends were cut back, 1 base at V and 0 bases at J, with 6 bases in the middle. The CDR3 consists of 15 residues. Germline CDR1 and CDR2: LGHNA and YNFKEQ. CDR3 amino acids: CASSQGLANTGELFF. CDR3 DNA: TGTGCCAGCAGCCAAGGACTAGCGAACACCGGGGAGCTGTTTTTT.

This clonotype was recorded a few times. The gene calls are TRBV4-1 and TRBJ2-3, with TRBD2 as a possible D gene (6 bases). Trimming shortened V by 0 bases and J by 0 bases, and 7 bases separated the two germline ends. CDR3 length equals 15 residues. Germline assignment: CDR1 MGHRA and CDR2 YSYEKL. The CDR3 sequence: CASSQDRGSTDTQYF. The CDR3 coding sequence is TGCGCCAGCAGCCAAGATCGGGGGAGCACAGATACGCAGTATTTT.

This clonotype has only a few counts. V and J are TRBV24-1 and TRBJ2-1; 12 positions agree with TRBD2. V lost 2 bases to trimming and J lost 0 bases; unmatched junction nucleotides: 16. CDR1 is KGHDR, CDR2 SFDVKD, per germline. The CDR3 runs to 22 residues. The CDR3 nucleotides are TGTGCCACCAGTGATTCCCCGACTAGCGGGGGCGCTTTTATCTCCTCCTACAATGAGCAGTTCTTC. As protein: CATSDSPTSGGAFISSYNEQFF.

This clonotype turned up a few times. The V call is TRBV4-2, the J call TRBJ2-1; 7 bases line up with TRBD2. Germline V lookup: CDR1 LGHNA, CDR2 YNFKEQ. The CDR3 is made up of 20 amino acids. V lost 4 bases to trimming and J lost 4 bases; unmatched junction nucleotides: 22. This chain's CDR3 is CASSPQTGVRKRDSYNEQFF. CDR3 bases: TGTGCCAGCAGCCCACAAACGGGGGTGCGAAAGCGGGATTCTTACAATGAGCAGTTCTTC.

This clonotype showed up just a few times. The chain couples TRBV12-3 or TRBV12-4 to TRBJ2-5; 11 bases fit TRBD2. The CDR3 consists of 16 residues. The junction had 7 bases not matched to a gene; V was cut back by 5 bases and J by 2 bases. The CDR3 loop reads CASSPTTSGRQETQYF. CDR3 bases: TGTGCCAGCAGTCCCACTACTAGCGGGAGACAAGAGACCCAGTACTTC.

The chain couples TRBV7-6 to TRBJ2-1; 7 nucleotides align to TRBD1. V lost 5 bases to trimming and J lost 3 bases; unmatched junction nucleotides: 4. From germline, CDR1 is SGHVS and CDR2 FNYEAQ. This CDR3 is 14 amino acids long. In DNA form, the CDR3 reads TGTGCCAGCAGCCCGGGACAGCACTACAATGAGCAGTTCTTC. Amino acids: CASSPGQHYNEQFF.

The chain links TRBV5-1 to TRBJ2-7, with 7 bases that match TRBD1. Germline V CDR1 and CDR2: SGHRS, YFSETQ. V lost 4 bases, J lost 6 bases, and 7 bases stayed unmatched. The CDR3 spans 13 residues. The CDR3 sequence: CASSPGQALEQYF. CDR3 nucleotide sequence: TGCGCCAGCAGCCCCGGACAGGCTCTCGAGCAGTACTTC.

The rearrangement links TRBV13 to TRBJ2-5, with D possibly called TRBD1 or TRBD2 (7 bases each). The V end was cut by 5 bases, the J end by 4 bases, with 17 bases between. Germline values: CDR1 PRHDT, CDR2 FYEKMQ (reference sequence). The CDR3 has 15 residues. In nucleotides, the CDR3 is TGTGCCAGCAGCCCCCACACAGGGGAGGGAGAGACCCAGTACTTC. This sequence encodes CASSPHTGEGETQYF.

This clonotype has at least ten counts. CDR3 sequence reads: CATSRDPAGGQETQYF. The CDR3 DNA reads TGTGCCACCAGCAGAGATCCAGCGGGAGGGCAAGAGACCCAGTACTTC. The chain joins TRBV15 to TRBJ2-5; TRBD2 matches 10 bases. Trimming cost V 0 bases and J 2 bases; bases outside gene matches: 3. Germline CDR1 is LNHNV and CDR2 is YYDKDF (reference sequence). The CDR3 has 16 residues.

This sequence joins TRBV7-2 and TRBJ2-1; D remains unclear. Trimming shortened V by 5 bases and J by 6 bases, and 14 bases separated the two germline ends. The CDR3 is 14 residues long. The germline V gene encodes CDR1 SGHTA and CDR2 FQGNSA. In DNA, the CDR3 is TGTGCCAGCAGCCCGAGCCGTCTTGCCAATGAGCAGTTCTTC. Residues: CASSPSRLANEQFF.

This chain links TRBV11-2 with TRBJ2-7; D gene unclear. The CDR3 has 10 residues. V was trimmed by 8 bases and J by 4 bases, leaving 6 bases between them. CDR1 SGHAT and CDR2 FQNNGV come from the germline V gene. This CDR3 is CASPHYEQYF. The CDR3 nucleotides are TGTGCCAGCCCTCATTACGAGCAGTACTTC.

The chain joins TRBV18 to TRBJ2-4, with D perhaps matching TRBD1 (5 bases). CDR1 is KGHSH and CDR2 is LQKENI in the germline V gene. This CDR3 contains 16 residues. V shed 0 bases and J shed 3 bases, with 12 bases lying between them. In DNA, the CDR3 is TGTGCCAGCTCACCACCGCCAGGGAAGGGCAAAAACATTCAGTACTTC. This sequence encodes CASSPPPGKGKNIQYF.

Ten or more counts support this clonotype. This rearrangement joins TRBV27 to TRBJ2-2; tentatively, D is TRBD2 (6 bases). The CDR3 length is 16 residues. Looked up from germline, CDR1 is MNHEY and CDR2 is SMNVEV (reference sequence). Trimming took off 2 bases at V and 5 bases at J, with 15 bases between the two ends. The CDR3 nucleotides are TGTGCCAGCAGTTTACTTAGCGGAGGGACTACCGGGGAGCTGTTTTTT. It is translated as CASSLLSGGTTGELFF.

The chain employs TRBV7-9 and TRBJ1-2, with D hard to call. This CDR3 has 12 residues. Germline V gene lookup returns CDR1 SEHNR and CDR2 FQNEAQ (reference sequence). The V gene lost 1 base and the J gene lost 8 bases, with 8 bases spanning the gap. The CDR3 loop reads CASSLEGGGYTF. CDR3 nucleotide sequence: TGTGCCAGCAGCTTAGAAGGTGGAGGCTACACCTTC. Full variable domain (outside the CDR3, taken from reference TRBV7-9 and TRBJ1-2): DTGVSQNPRHKITKRGQNVTFRCDPISEHNRLYWYRQTLGQGPEFLTYFQNEAQLEKSRLLSDRFSAERPKGSFSTLEIQRTEQGDSAMYLCASSLEGGGYTFGSGTRLTVV.

For this clonotype: A read error may produce the germline difference seen at one junction end. The J gene is TRBJ1-5, the V gene TRBV12-3 or TRBV12-4; D call uncertain. The CDR3 totals 15 residues. DNA of the CDR3: TGTGCCAGCAGTTTTGAACTATCCCCCAATCAGCCCCGGCATTTT. Translated: CASSFELSPNQPRHF.